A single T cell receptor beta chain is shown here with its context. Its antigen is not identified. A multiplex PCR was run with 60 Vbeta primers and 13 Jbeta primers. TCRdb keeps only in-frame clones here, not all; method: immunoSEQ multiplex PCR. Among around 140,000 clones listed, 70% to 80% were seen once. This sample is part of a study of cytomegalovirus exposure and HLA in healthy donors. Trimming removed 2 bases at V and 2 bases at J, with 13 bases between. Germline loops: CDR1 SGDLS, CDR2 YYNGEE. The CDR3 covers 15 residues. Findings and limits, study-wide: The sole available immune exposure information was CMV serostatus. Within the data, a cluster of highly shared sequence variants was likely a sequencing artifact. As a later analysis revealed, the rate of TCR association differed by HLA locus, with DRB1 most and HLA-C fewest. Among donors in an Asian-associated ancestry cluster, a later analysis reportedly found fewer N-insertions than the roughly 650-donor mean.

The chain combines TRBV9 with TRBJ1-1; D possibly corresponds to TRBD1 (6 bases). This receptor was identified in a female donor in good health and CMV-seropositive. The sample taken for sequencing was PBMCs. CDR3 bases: TGTGCCAGCAGCGTTGAGGGGGGACTAAACACTGAAGCTTTCTTT. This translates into CASSVEGGLNTEAFF.